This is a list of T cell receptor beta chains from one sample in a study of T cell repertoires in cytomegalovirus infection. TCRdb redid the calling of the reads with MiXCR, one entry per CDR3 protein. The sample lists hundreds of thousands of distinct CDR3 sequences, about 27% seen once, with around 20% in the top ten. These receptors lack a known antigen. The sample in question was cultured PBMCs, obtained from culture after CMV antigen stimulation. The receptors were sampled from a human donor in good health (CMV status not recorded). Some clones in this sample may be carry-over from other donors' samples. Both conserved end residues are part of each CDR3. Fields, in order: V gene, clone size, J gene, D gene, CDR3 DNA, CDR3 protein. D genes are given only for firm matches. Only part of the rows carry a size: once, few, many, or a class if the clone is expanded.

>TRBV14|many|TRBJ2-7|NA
TGTGCCAGCAGCAACAAAATGGCCACAGGCGCCTACGAGCAGTACTTC
CASSNKMATGAYEQYF
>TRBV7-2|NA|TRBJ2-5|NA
TGTGCCAGCAGCCCCCGTTTCCACGTAACCCAGTACTTC
CASSPRFHVTQYF
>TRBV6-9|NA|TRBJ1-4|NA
TGTGCCAGCAGTTTAAAAGACCTCACCGGGCCCTATACAAGAAAACTGTTTTTT
CASSLKDLTGPYTRKLFF
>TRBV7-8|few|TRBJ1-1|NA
TGTGCCAGCAGCCGTCCGGAAGTTTCGACCGAAGCTTTCTTT
CASSRPEVSTEAFF
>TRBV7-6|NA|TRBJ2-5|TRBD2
TGTGCCAGCAGCGTCCGGGGGGGCCGAGAGACCCAGTACTTC
CASSVRGGRETQYF
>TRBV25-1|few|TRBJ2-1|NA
TGTGCCAGCAGTGACACTCCGGGGGGCCCCTACAATGAGCAGTTCTTC
CASSDTPGGPYNEQFF
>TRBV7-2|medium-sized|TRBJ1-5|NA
TGTGCCAGCAGCTTAGAAGGGTTTCAGCCCCAGCATTTT
CASSLEGFQPQHF
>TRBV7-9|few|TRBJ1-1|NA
TGTGCCAGCAGCTCAAGTCGGGGCTTTGAAGCTTTCTTT
CASSSSRGFEAFF
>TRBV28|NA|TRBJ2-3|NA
TGTGCCAGCAGTTTAGTGGGGGGTAGCGGTCCCGAGGGTACGCAGTATTTT
CASSLVGGSGPEGTQYF
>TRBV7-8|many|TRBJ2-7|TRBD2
TGTGCCAGCTTTCCCCCGGGGGGGGGACTAGCACCCGAGCAGTACTTC
CASFPPGGGLAPEQYF
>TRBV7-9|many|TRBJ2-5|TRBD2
TGTGCCAGCAGTTTGGGGGGGGAAGAGACCCAGTACTTC
CASSLGGEETQYF
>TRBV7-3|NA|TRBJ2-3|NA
TGTGCCAGCAGCTTAGGGGACTTACCAGATACGCAGTATTTT
CASSLGDLPDTQYF
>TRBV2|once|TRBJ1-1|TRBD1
TGTGCCAGCACGCAGACAGGGGCGAACACTGAAGCTTTCTTT
CASTQTGANTEAFF
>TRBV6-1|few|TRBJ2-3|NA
TGTGCCAGCAGTGACCCTAACAGGGATACGCAGTATTTT
CASSDPNRDTQYF
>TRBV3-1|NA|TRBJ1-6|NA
TGTGCCAGCAGCCAAGTACAGGGAGGCTCACCCCTCCACTTT
CASSQVQGGSPLHF
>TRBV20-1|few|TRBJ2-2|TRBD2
TGCAGTGCTAATTCAGCCAATAGCGGGAGGCCCACCGGGGAGCTGTTTTTT
CSANSANSGRPTGELFF
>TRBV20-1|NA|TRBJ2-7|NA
TGCAGTGCTAGAGGCCAACAGGGCTCCTACGAGCAGTACTTC
CSARGQQGSYEQYF
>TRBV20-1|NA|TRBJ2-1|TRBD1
TGCAGTGCTAGAGAGACAGGGGATTACGAGCAGTTCTTC
CSARETGDYEQFF
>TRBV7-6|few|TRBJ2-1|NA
TGTGCCAGCAGCTTAGCGGGACGGATCTACAATGAGCAGTTCTTC
CASSLAGRIYNEQFF
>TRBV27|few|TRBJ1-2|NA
TGTGCCAGCAGTTGGACAGCGGGAAACTATGGCTACACCTTC
CASSWTAGNYGYTF
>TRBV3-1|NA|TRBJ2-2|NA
TGTGCCAGCAGGCTAGCCGTCGGGGAGCTGTTTTTT
CASRLAVGELFF
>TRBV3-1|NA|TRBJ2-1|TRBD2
TGTGCCAGCAGCCGTATGAGCGGGAGGGCCCTCAATGAGCAGTTCTTC
CASSRMSGRALNEQFF
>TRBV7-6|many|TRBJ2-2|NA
TGTGCCAGCAGCTCCCCGGCTTGGCAGCATATAACCGGGGAGCTGTTTTTT
CASSSPAWQHITGELFF
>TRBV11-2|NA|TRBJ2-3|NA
TGTGCCAGCAGCTTAAGGGTGTTAGTAGGGGTAGGAGATACGCAGTATTTT
CASSLRVLVGVGDTQYF
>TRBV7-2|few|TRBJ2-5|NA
TGTGCCAGCAGCGTGCAGGGTAAAGAGACCCAGTACTTC
CASSVQGKETQYF
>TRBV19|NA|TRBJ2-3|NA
TGTGCCAGTAGTTCCTTCAAAGGCACAGATACGCAGTATTTT
CASSSFKGTDTQYF
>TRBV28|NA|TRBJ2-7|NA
TGTGCCAGCAGTTCCGGACAGAGCCACTACGAGCAGTACTTC
CASSSGQSHYEQYF
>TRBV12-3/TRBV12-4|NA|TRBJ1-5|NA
TGTGCCAGCAGTATGAGGTCCAGGGTTAGCAATCAGCCCCAGCATTTT
CASSMRSRVSNQPQHF
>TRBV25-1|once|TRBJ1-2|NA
TGTGCCAGCAGTGAGGGGCCACATGGCTACACCTTC
CASSEGPHGYTF